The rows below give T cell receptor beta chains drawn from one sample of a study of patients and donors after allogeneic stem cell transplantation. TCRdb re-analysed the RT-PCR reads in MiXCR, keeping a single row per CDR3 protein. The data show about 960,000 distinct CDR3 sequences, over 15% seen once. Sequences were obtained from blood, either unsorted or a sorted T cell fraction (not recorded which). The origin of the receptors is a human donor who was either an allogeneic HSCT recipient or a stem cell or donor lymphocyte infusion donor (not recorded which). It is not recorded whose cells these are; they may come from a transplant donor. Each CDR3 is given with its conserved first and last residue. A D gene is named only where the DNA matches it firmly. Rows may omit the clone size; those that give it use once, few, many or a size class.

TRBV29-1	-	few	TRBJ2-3	CSVEDGIFTDTQYF	TGCAGCGTTGAAGATGGGATTTTCACAGATACGCAGTATTTT
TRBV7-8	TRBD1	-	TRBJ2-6	CASSRGQGSGANVLTF	TGTGCCAGCAGTCGGGGACAGGGATCCGGGGCCAACGTCCTGACTTTC
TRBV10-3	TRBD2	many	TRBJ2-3	CAITGGGGHKDTQYF	TGTGCCATCACCGGGGGGGGCGGTCACAAAGATACGCAGTATTTT
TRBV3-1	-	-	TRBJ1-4	CASSQGNRELNEKLFF	TGTGCCAGCAGCCAAGGGAACAGGGAACTTAATGAAAAACTGTTTTTT
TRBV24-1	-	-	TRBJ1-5	CATSDGISNQPQHF	TGTGCCACCAGTGACGGGATTAGCAATCAGCCCCAGCATTTT
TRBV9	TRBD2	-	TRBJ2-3	CASSVEGGRARDTQYF	TGTGCCAGCAGCGTAGAGGGCGGGAGGGCCAGGGATACGCAGTATTTT
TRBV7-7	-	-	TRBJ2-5	CASSLDDGLTSQETQYF	TGTGCCAGCAGCTTAGACGATGGTCTTACATCACAAGAGACCCAGTACTTC
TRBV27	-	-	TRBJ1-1	CASSFIPPEGDTEAFF	TGTGCCAGCAGTTTTATCCCCCCGGAAGGGGACACTGAAGCTTTCTTT
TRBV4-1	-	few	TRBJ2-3	CASSQDGKRRGPDTQYF	TGCGCCAGCAGCCAAGATGGAAAGCGTCGCGGCCCGGATACGCAGTATTTT
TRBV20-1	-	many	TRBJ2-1	CSARDQLAVSYNEQFF	TGCAGTGCTAGAGATCAGTTGGCTGTCTCCTACAATGAGCAGTTCTTC
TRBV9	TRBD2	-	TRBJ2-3	CASSPLGGSGAWDTQYF	TGTGCCAGCAGCCCCCTCGGGGGGAGCGGGGCATGGGATACGCAGTATTTT
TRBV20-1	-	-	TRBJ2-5	CSARGPNIPETQYF	TGCAGTGCTAGAGGTCCCAATATCCCAGAGACCCAGTACTTC
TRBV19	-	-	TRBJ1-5	CASSRRRAEEPQHF	TGTGCCAGTAGTCGCCGGAGGGCGGAGGAGCCCCAGCATTTT
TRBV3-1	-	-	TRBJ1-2	CASSQKFGAGNYGYTF	TGTGCCAGCAGCCAAAAGTTCGGAGCAGGGAACTATGGCTACACCTTC
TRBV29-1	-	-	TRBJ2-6	CSVTTGSGANVLTF	TGCAGCGTTACGACAGGTTCTGGGGCCAACGTCCTGACTTTC
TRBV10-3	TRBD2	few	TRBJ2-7	CAISDWTSGSYEQYF	TGTGCCATCAGTGATTGGACTAGCGGGAGTTACGAGCAGTACTTC
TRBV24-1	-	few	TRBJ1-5	CATSAGGDGLGNQPQHF	TGTGCCACCAGTGCTGGGGGAGACGGGCTTGGGAATCAGCCCCAGCATTTT
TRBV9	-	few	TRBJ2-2	CASSDGLAPTGELFF	TGTGCCAGCAGCGACGGGCTAGCGCCCACCGGGGAGCTGTTTTTT